These T cell receptor beta chains were read from a single sample in a study of blood T cell repertoires in COVID-19. Produced via immunoSEQ multiplex PCR; TCRdb's table is partial and in-frame only. Of over 400,000 clones in the sample, approximately 91% are singletons; the top ten hold around 8%. Sample: peripheral blood. Receptors were obtained from a woman between 50 and 59 years old with COVID-19, enrolled during active disease. Each CDR3 is given with its conserved first and last residue. D genes are given only for firm matches. Clone size, where shown, is once, few, many, or a class for clones that have expanded.

>TRBJ2-2|TRBV4-1|TRBD2|.
CASSHPGAASGGAGSGELFF
TGCGCCAGCAGCCACCCAGGTGCGGCTAGCGGGGGGGCCGGGTCCGGGGAGCTGTTTTTT
>TRBJ2-1|TRBV24-1|.|.
CATSDLAGNTQQFF
TGTGCCACCAGTGATTTGGCAGGAAATACACAACAGTTCTTC
>TRBJ1-2|TRBV7-9|.|.
CASSLAGRRGYGYTF
TGTGCCAGCAGCTTAGCGGGCAGGCGGGGCTATGGCTACACCTTC
>TRBJ2-2|TRBV27|.|.
CASSSFRTDTGELFF
TGTGCCAGCAGTTCTTTCCGGACAGACACCGGGGAGCTGTTTTTT
>TRBJ2-7|TRBV28|TRBD2|.
CASSSPGLAGSYEQYF
TGTGCCAGCAGTTCCCCGGGACTAGCGGGGTCCTACGAGCAGTACTTC
>TRBJ1-1|TRBV2|.|.
CASSDYGVNTEAFF
TGTGCCAGCAGTGATTACGGAGTGAACACTGAAGCTTTCTTT
>TRBJ2-5|TRBV27|.|once
CASTPRGNGRGSQYF
TGTGCCAGCACCCCACGGGGGAACGGAAGAGGGTCCCAGTACTTC
>TRBJ1-2|TRBV5-6|.|.
CASSLKGQGLIGYTF
TGTGCCAGCAGCCTCAAAGGTCAGGGCCTCATAGGCTACACCTTC
>TRBJ2-2|TRBV7-9|TRBD1|.
CASSFSGTAGELFF
TGTGCCAGCAGCTTCTCCGGGACAGCCGGGGAGCTGTTTTTT
>TRBJ2-5|TRBV3-1/TRBV3-2|.|few
CASSQGRRAAQYF
TGTGCCAGCAGCCAAGGGCGGCGCGCGGCCCAGTACTTC
>TRBJ1-5|TRBV6-6|TRBD1|.
CASSGPRGLGNQPQHF
TGTGCCAGCAGTGGACCCAGGGGGCTCGGCAATCAGCCCCAGCATTTT
>TRBJ1-5|TRBV2|.|few
CASSDRPRQPQHF
TGTGCCAGCAGCGACAGGCCCAGGCAGCCCCAGCATTTT
>TRBJ1-3|TRBV6-5|.|.
CASSSAVTGNTIYF
TGTGCCAGCAGTTCCGCGGTAACTGGAAACACCATATATTTT
>TRBJ2-7|TRBV29-1|TRBD1|.
CSAGTGDHEQYF
TGCAGCGCTGGGACAGGGGACCACGAGCAGTACTTC
>TRBJ2-7|TRBV2|TRBD1|.
CASIGTTGTAFYEQYF
TGTGCCAGCATCGGAACAACCGGGACAGCATTTTACGAGCAGTACTTC
>TRBJ1-2|TRBV5-1|.|.
CASSLGGYDGYTF
TGCGCCAGCAGCTTGGGAGGGTACGATGGCTACACCTTC
>TRBJ2-2|TRBV6-5|TRBD1|.
CASSYSGQSGSGELFF
TGTGCCAGCAGTTACTCGGGACAGAGTGGGTCCGGGGAGCTGTTTTTT
>TRBJ2-5|TRBV29-1|TRBD2|.
CSVDSRGVEGETQYF
TGCAGCGTTGACTCTCGGGGGGTGGAGGGCGAGACCCAGTACTTC
>TRBJ2-1|TRBV2|.|.
CASSEGGLPPYNEQFF
TGTGCCAGCAGTGAGGGAGGACTACCACCCTACAATGAGCAGTTCTTC
>TRBJ2-1|TRBV19|.|.
CASSIGSRYEQFF
TGTGCCAGTAGTATAGGGTCTAGGTATGAGCAGTTCTTC
>TRBJ2-7|TRBV4-1|.|.
CASSQGGYGSYEQYF
TGCGCCAGCAGCCAAGGCGGTTACGGCAGCTACGAGCAGTACTTC
>TRBJ1-3|TRBV18|.|.
CASSPRVYSGNTIYF
TGTGCCAGCTCACCACGAGTCTACTCTGGAAACACCATATATTTT
>TRBJ2-7|TRBV28|TRBD1|.
CASSSPGDRAYEQYF
TGTGCCAGCAGCTCCCCCGGGGACAGGGCCTACGAGCAGTACTTC